A single sample gave rise to the 20 T cell receptor beta chains below, sequenced in a study of blood T cell repertoires in COVID-19. Some clones are missing from TCRdb's copy, which holds only in-frame ones; the method was immunoSEQ multiplex PCR. The sample records over 450,000 clones, approximately 88% being singletons. The specimen sequenced was peripheral blood. All receptors come from a woman between 50 and 59 years old with COVID-19, enrolled during active disease.

The chain carries TRBV15 and TRBJ1-2, with 9 bases aligning to TRBD1. The J segment lost 6 bases and the V segment lost 2 bases, leaving 10 bases of the junction unmatched. CDR1 is LNHNV and CDR2 is YYDKDF in the germline V gene (reference sequence). This CDR3 region has 16 residues. The CDR3 bases are TGTGCCACCAGCAGACCCTCCCGGGACAGGGAAGATGGCTACACCTTC. Its protein is CATSRPSRDREDGYTF.

The chain is built from TRBV2 and TRBJ1-3; TRBD1 matches at 9 bases. The germline gives CDR1 SNHLY, CDR2 FYNNEI. V lost 4 bases and J lost 4; bases outside the gene matches: 8. The CDR3 has 16 amino acids. The CDR3 spells CASSALQGARGNTIYF. The CDR3 bases are TGTGCCAGCAGTGCCTTACAGGGGGCGCGCGGAAACACCATATATTTT.

The V and J genes are TRBV6-5 and TRBJ1-5, with D unclear. V lost 6 bases and J lost 1, with 10 bases in between. Germline-derived CDR1 and CDR2 are MNHEY and SVGAGI. This CDR3 region has 14 residues. The CDR3 nucleotides read TGTGCCAGCAGCTCGGTCCACAGCAATCAGCCCCAGCATTTT. Translation gives CASSSVHSNQPQHF.

This chain joins TRBV5-1 and TRBJ1-3; 8 nucleotides line up with TRBD1. Germline CDR1 and CDR2: SGHRS and YFSETQ. This CDR3 region has 15 residues. V lost 4 bases to trimming and J lost 3 bases; unmatched junction nucleotides: 6. CDR3: CASSPGQGGGNTIYF. The DNA for the CDR3 is TGCGCCAGCAGCCCCGGACAGGGAGGTGGAAACACCATATATTTT.

The sample holds one count of this clone. The chain links TRBV24-1 to TRBJ1-2; D remains ambiguous. The CDR3 contains 10 residues. Germline lookup yields CDR1 KGHDR and CDR2 SFDVKD. Trimming pared 9 bases from V and 6 bases from J, leaving 7 bases between. The CDR3 loop reads CATQEDGYTF. The CDR3 DNA sequence: TGTGCCACCCAGGAGGATGGCTACACCTTC.

The V call is TRBV3-1 (or the pseudogene TRBV3-2), the J call TRBJ2-2; 8 nucleotides line up with TRBD1. Germline V lookup: CDR1 LGHDT, CDR2 YNNKEL (reference sequence). There are 17 residues in the CDR3. Germline trimming cut 4 bases from V and 2 bases from J; bases unmatched to any gene: 9. CDR3: CASSLPPGTGNTGELFF. DNA for the CDR3: TGTGCCAGCAGCCTCCCGCCCGGGACAGGTAACACCGGGGAGCTGTTTTTT.

The chain combines TRBV5-6 with TRBJ2-3; 10 nucleotides align to TRBD2. The ends lost 4 bases at V and 4 bases at J; junction bases unmatched: 6. CDR1 is SGHDT, CDR2 YYEEEE, per germline. This CDR3 spans 15 amino acids. DNA for the CDR3: TGTGCCAGCAGCCTCCTAGCGGGGGCCCCAGATACGCAGTATTTT. It is translated as CASSLLAGAPDTQYF.

V usage is TRBV6-5 and J usage is TRBJ1-2; 7 bases are shared with TRBD1. The V and J ends lost 6 bases and 6 bases, in that order; junction bases with no gene match: 13. This CDR3 is built from 15 residues. CDR1 MNHEY and CDR2 SVGAGI come from the germline V gene. The CDR3 is CASRDRPRSFHGYTF. The CDR3 DNA reads as TGTGCCAGCAGGGACAGGCCAAGATCATTCCATGGCTACACCTTC.

The chain joins TRBV2 to TRBJ1-5; D might be TRBD1 (6 bases). Deletions cut 6 bases from V and 7 bases from J, with 16 bases between. Germline CDR1 is SNHLY and CDR2 is FYNNEI. The CDR3 length is 14 residues. In nucleotides, the CDR3 is TGTGCCAGCAGCGACCCCAGGGGTTTCCAGCCCCAGCATTTT. Translated: CASSDPRGFQPQHF.

Concerning this clone itself: Additional DNA sequences in this sample encode the identical CDR3. CDR3 region: CASSIDSSGNTIYF. The CDR3 bases are TGTGCCAGTAGTATCGACAGCTCTGGAAACACCATATATTTT. The rearrangement joins TRBV19 to TRBJ1-3, with a weak D call TRBD1 (5 bases). The germline gives CDR1 LNHDA, CDR2 SQIVND (reference sequence). The CDR3 covers 14 residues. The V end lost 3 bases, the J end lost 0 bases, and 6 bases lay between the germline ends.

The CDR3 bases are TGTGCCAGCTCACAGGGGACTCCGGGACAGGGTGATGGGACCCAGTACTTC. As protein: CASSQGTPGQGDGTQYF. This chain uses TRBV18 with TRBJ2-5; 9 bases fit TRBD1. Looked up from germline, CDR1 is KGHSH and CDR2 is LQKENI. J lost 7 bases, V lost 4 bases, and 16 bases had no gene match. The CDR3 extends over 17 amino acids.

The chain uses TRBV27 and TRBJ2-7; D remains unclear. V dropped 5 bases and J dropped 1 base, with 12 bases sitting between them. CDR1 MNHEY and CDR2 SMNVEV come from the germline V gene (reference sequence). CDR3 length equals 14 residues. CDR3 DNA: TGTGCCAGCAGTCCAGCCAGGTTTTCCTACGAGCAGTACTTC. Residues: CASSPARFSYEQYF.

This chain connects TRBV30 to TRBJ1-3; 11 bases fit TRBD1. V gave up 2 bases and J gave up 4 bases; unmatched junction bases: 16. The CDR3 consists of 19 residues. CDR1 GTSNPN and CDR2 SVGIG come from the germline V gene (reference sequence). The CDR3: CAWSPRPTGTGGIGNTIYF. The CDR3 bases are TGTGCCTGGAGTCCACGCCCGACCGGGACAGGGGGTATCGGAAACACCATATATTTT.

This rearrangement joins TRBV6-6 to TRBJ1-1; 12 bases match TRBD1. This CDR3 region has 14 residues. The ends lost 4 bases at V and 4 bases at J; junction bases unmatched: 1. Germline V gives CDR1 MNHNY, CDR2 SVGAGI (reference sequence). The CDR3 DNA reads as TGTGCCAGCAGTTGGGGACAGGGGGCCACTGAAGCTTTCTTT. It translates to CASSWGQGATEAFF.

This chain uses TRBV13 with TRBJ2-7; 9 bases are a match to TRBD1. V trimming: 3 bases; J trimming: 2 bases; junction bases outside the gene matches: 5. This CDR3 comprises 15 residues. Germline V gene data show CDR1 as PRHDT and CDR2 as FYEKMQ (reference sequence). CDR3 nucleotide sequence: TGTGCCAGCAGCTTCGGACAGGGGATCCCCTACGAGCAGTACTTC. It is translated as CASSFGQGIPYEQYF.

The CDR3 DNA is TGCGCCAGCACATTGGGGCAAAACACCGGGGAGCTGTTTTTT. Protein product: CASTLGQNTGELFF. This chain connects TRBV5-1 to TRBJ2-2; tentative D call: TRBD1 (5 bases). The CDR3 is 14 amino acids. Trimming took 6 bases from V and 2 from J, leaving 11 bases between them. Germline V gene lookup returns CDR1 SGHRS and CDR2 YFSETQ.

This clone was recorded once. The chain links TRBV27 to TRBJ1-5; TRBD1 aligns across 11 bases. The CDR3 consists of 17 residues. The ends lost 5 bases at V and 7 bases at J; junction bases unmatched: 13. Germline CDR1 and CDR2: MNHEY and SMNVEV (reference sequence). This chain's CDR3 is CASSPSPRDRGWQPQHF. CDR3 nucleotide sequence: TGTGCCAGCAGTCCCTCACCCCGGGACAGGGGGTGGCAGCCCCAGCATTTT.

The chain employs TRBV2 and TRBJ1-1, with D perhaps TRBD1 (6 bases). This CDR3 spans 14 amino acids. The germline gives CDR1 SNHLY, CDR2 FYNNEI. Trimming removed 9 bases from V and 5 bases from J, with 19 bases in between. CDR3 in amino acids: CARVGAGVRTEAFF. The CDR3 DNA sequence: TGTGCCAGAGTGGGGGCAGGGGTGCGAACTGAAGCTTTCTTT.

The V call is TRBV5-1, the J call TRBJ1-3; 7 bases map to TRBD1. Germline V gene lookup returns CDR1 SGHRS and CDR2 YFSETQ. Trimming at V came to 2 bases and at J to 0 bases, leaving 8 bases not matched to a gene. This CDR3 spans 17 amino acids. The CDR3, as DNA: TGCGCCAGCAGCTTTACCCCGGGACAGAACTCTGGAAACACCATATATTTT. Its translation: CASSFTPGQNSGNTIYF. The full variable domain, its missing parts supplied by reference TRBV5-1 and TRBJ1-3, is KAGVTQTPRYLIKTRGQQVTLSCSPISGHRSVSWYQQTPGQGLQFLFEYFSETQRNKGNFPGRFSGRQFSNSRSEMNVSTLELGDSALYLCASSFTPGQNSGNTIYFGEGSWLTVV.

V is TRBV28 and J is TRBJ2-2; TRBD1 matches at 7 bases. Per the germline V gene, CDR1 is MDHEN and CDR2 is SYDVKM. The junction had 7 bases not matched to a gene; V was cut back by 2 bases and J by 4 bases. This CDR3 has 16 amino acids. This CDR3 is CASSLRGRRSTGELFF. The CDR3, as DNA: TGTGCCAGCAGTTTAAGGGGGCGTAGGAGCACCGGGGAGCTGTTTTTT. The full variable domain, its missing parts supplied by reference TRBV28 and TRBJ2-2, is DVKVTQSSRYLVKRTGEKVFLECVQDMDHENMFWYRQDPGLGLRLIYFSYDVKMKEKGDIPEGYSVSREKKERFSLILESASTNQTSMYLCASSLRGRRSTGELFFGEGSRLTVL.